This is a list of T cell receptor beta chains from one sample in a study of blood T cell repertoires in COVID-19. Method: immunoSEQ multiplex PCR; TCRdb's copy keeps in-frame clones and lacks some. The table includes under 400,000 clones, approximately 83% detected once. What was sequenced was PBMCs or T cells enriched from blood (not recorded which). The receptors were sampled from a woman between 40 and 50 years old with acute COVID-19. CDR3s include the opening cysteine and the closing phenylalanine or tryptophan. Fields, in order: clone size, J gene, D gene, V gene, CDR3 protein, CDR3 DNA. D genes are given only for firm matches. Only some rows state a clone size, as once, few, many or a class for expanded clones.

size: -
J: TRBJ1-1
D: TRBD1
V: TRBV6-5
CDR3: CASRSKTGMNTEAFF
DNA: TGTGCCAGCAGAAGTAAGACAGGGATGAACACTGAAGCTTTCTTT

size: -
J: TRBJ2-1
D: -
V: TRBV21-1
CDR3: CASSKADRAGGYEQFF
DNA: TGTGCCAGCAGCAAAGCCGACCGAGCGGGAGGATATGAGCAGTTCTTC

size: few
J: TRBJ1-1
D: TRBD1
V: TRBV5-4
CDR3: CASSPRPGTGRGTEAFF
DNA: TGTGCCAGCAGCCCACGTCCCGGGACAGGGAGGGGGACTGAAGCTTTCTTT

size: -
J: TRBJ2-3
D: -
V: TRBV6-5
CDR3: CATNRELADTQYF
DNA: TGTGCCACCAATAGGGAGTTGGCAGATACGCAGTATTTT

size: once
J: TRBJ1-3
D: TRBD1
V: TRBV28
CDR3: CASSSPGGQGDGNTIYF
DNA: TGTGCCAGCAGTTCCCCAGGAGGGCAGGGGGATGGAAACACCATATATTTT

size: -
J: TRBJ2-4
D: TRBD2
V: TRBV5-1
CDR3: CASSGAGVGDIQYF
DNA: TGCGCCAGCAGCGGGGCGGGAGTGGGAGACATTCAGTACTTC

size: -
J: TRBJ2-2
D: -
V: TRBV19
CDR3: CASSTQGGTGELFF
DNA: TGTGCCAGTAGTACCCAGGGGGGCACCGGGGAGCTGTTTTTT

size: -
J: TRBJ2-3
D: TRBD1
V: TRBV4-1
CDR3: CASSHGQGLGTDTQYF
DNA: TGCGCCAGCAGCCATGGACAGGGGTTGGGTACAGATACGCAGTATTTT

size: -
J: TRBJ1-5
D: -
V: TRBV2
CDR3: CASSERFSASDSRDQPQHF
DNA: TGTGCCAGCAGTGAAAGGTTTTCCGCCTCGGACAGTAGAGATCAGCCCCAGCATTTT

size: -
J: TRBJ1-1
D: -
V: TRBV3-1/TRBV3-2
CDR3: CASSPQGLRQVNTEAFF
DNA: TGTGCCAGCAGCCCACAGGGCCTGAGACAGGTGAACACTGAAGCTTTCTTT

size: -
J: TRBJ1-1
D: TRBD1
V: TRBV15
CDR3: CATSRGRQGRFDTEAFF
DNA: TGTGCCACCAGCAGGGGACGACAGGGGCGGTTTGACACTGAAGCTTTCTTT

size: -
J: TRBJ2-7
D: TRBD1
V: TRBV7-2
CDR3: CASSLAGTVYEQYF
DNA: TGTGCCAGCAGCTTAGCGGGGACAGTCTACGAGCAGTACTTC

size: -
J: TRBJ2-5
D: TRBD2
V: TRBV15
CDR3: CATSRGSGGQETQYF
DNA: TGTGCCACCAGCAGAGGAAGCGGGGGCCAAGAGACCCAGTACTTC

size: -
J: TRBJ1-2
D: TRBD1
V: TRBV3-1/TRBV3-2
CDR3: CASSQDAAGGRDGYTF
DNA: TGTGCCAGCAGCCAAGATGCGGCAGGGGGCAGGGATGGCTACACCTTC

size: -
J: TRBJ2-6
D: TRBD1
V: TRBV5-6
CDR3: CASSSFDRVLSGANVLTF
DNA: TGTGCCAGCAGCTCTTTCGACAGGGTCCTTAGCGGGGCCAACGTCCTGACTTTC

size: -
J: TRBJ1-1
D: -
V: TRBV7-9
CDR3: CASSPELVYTEAFF
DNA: TGTGCCAGCAGCCCGGAGTTGGTTTATACTGAAGCTTTCTTT

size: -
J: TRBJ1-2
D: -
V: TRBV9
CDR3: CASSVGPDNYGYTF
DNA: TGTGCCAGCAGCGTAGGGCCCGATAACTATGGCTACACCTTC

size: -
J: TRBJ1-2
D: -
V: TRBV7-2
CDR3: CASSLNPGNYGYTF
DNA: TGTGCCAGCAGTCTGAACCCAGGGAACTATGGCTACACCTTC

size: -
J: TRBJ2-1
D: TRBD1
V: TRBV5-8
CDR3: CASSLVGWDSQPEQFF
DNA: TGTGCCAGCAGCTTGGTAGGTTGGGACAGTCAGCCTGAGCAGTTCTTC

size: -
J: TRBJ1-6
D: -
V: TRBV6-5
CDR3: CASSYGAGKSSPLHF
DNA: TGTGCCAGCAGTTACGGGGCAGGGAAAAGTTCACCCCTCCACTTT